The source of this T cell receptor beta chain is a study of T-cell memory formation after mild COVID-19. V gave up 5 bases and J gave up 1 base, with 20 bases separating them. Looked up from germline, CDR1 is SNHLY and CDR2 is FYNNEI. This CDR3 is 17 amino acids long. TCRdb recomputed calls from the 5' RACE reads with MiXCR, one row per CDR3 protein. The profile shows more than 450,000 distinct CDR3 sequences, about 20% of them singletons. The sample taken for sequencing was PBMCs or a T cell subset sorted from them (not recorded which). The V and J genes are TRBV2 and TRBJ1-1; D is perhaps TRBD1 (6 bases). This clonotype was sampled from an adult woman who had mild COVID-19 (a few samples of this study predate the infection). Cell type and time point are not known. CDR3 in amino acids: CASSTPGAPPENTEAFF. The CDR3 bases are TGTGCCAGCAGTACTCCAGGGGCCCCGCCGGAGAACACTGAAGCTTTCTTT.